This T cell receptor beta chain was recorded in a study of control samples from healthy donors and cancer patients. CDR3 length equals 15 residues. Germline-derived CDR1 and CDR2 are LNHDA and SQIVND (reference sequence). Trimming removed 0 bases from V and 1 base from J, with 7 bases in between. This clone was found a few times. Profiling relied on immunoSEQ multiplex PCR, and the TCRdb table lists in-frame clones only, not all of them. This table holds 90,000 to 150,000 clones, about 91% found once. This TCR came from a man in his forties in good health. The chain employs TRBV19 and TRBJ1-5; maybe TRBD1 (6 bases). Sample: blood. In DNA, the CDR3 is TGTGCCAGTAGTATAGACAGGGGAAGCAATCAGCCCCAGCATTTT. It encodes CASSIDRGSNQPQHF.